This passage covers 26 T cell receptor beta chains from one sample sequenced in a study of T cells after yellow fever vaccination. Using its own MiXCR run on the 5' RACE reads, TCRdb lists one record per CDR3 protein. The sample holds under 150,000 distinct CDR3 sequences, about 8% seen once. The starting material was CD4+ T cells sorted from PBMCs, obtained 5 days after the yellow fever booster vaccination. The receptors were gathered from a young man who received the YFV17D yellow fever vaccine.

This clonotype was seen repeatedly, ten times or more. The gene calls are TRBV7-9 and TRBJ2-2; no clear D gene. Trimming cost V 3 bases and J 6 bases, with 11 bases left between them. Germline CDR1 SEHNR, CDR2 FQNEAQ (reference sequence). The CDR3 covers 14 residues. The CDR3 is CASSFGRAPGELFF. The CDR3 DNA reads TGTGCCAGCAGCTTCGGTCGGGCGCCCGGGGAGCTGTTTTTT.

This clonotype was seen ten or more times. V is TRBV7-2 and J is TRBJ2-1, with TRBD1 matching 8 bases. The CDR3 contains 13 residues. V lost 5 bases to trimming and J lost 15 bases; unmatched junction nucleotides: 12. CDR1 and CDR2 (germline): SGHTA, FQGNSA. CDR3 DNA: TGTGCCAGCAGCCCGAACGGACAGGGCGAATGGTTCTTC. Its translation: CASSPNGQGEWFF.

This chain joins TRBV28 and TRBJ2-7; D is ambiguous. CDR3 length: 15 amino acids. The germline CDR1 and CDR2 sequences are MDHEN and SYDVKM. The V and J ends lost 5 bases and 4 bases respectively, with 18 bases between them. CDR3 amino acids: CASSPPVLPGYEQYF. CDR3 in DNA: TGTGCCAGCAGTCCCCCCGTCCTTCCAGGATACGAGCAGTACTTC. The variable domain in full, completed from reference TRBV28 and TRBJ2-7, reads DVKVTQSSRYLVKRTGEKVFLECVQDMDHENMFWYRQDPGLGLRLIYFSYDVKMKEKGDIPEGYSVSREKKERFSLILESASTNQTSMYLCASSPPVLPGYEQYFGPGTRLTVT.

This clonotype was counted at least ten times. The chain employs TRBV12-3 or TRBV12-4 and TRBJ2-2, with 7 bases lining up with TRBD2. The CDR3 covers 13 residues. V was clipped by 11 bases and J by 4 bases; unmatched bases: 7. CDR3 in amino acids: CAGWGGTTGELFF. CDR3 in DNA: TGTGCCGGATGGGGGGGGACCACCGGGGAGCTGTTTTTT.

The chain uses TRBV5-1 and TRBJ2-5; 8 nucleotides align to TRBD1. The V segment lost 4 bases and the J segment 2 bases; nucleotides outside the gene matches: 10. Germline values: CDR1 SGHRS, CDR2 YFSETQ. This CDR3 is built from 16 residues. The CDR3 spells CASSPGRQGQQETQYF. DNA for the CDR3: TGCGCCAGCAGCCCGGGACGACAGGGGCAGCAAGAGACCCAGTACTTC. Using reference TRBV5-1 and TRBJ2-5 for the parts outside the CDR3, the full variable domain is KAGVTQTPRYLIKTRGQQVTLSCSPISGHRSVSWYQQTPGQGLQFLFEYFSETQRNKGNFPGRFSGRQFSNSRSEMNVSTLELGDSALYLCASSPGRQGQQETQYFGPGTRLLVL.

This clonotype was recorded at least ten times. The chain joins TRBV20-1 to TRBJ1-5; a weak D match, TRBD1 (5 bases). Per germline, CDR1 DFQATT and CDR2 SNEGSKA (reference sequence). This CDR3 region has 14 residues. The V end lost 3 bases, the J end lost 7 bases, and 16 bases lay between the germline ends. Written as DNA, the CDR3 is TGCAGTGCTAGTGGGGGTCACAGAAACCAGCCCCAGCATTTT. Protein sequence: CSASGGHRNQPQHF.

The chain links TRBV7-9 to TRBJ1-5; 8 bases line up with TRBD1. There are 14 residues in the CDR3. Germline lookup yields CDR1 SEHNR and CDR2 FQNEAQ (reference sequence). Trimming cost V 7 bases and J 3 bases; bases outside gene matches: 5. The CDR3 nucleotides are TGTGCCAGCAAGGGGACAGGCTACAATCAGCCCCAGCATTTT. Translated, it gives CASKGTGYNQPQHF.

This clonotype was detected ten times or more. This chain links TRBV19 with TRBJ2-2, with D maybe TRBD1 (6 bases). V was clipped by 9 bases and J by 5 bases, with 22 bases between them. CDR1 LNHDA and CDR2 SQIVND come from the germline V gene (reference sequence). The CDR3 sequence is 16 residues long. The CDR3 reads CASRGSGQLGTGELFF. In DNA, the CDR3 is TGTGCCAGCAGGGGTTCAGGGCAATTGGGGACCGGGGAGCTGTTTTTT.

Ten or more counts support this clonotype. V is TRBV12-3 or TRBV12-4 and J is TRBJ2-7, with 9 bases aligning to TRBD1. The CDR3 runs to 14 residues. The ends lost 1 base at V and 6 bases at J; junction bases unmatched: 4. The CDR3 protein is CASSLGGQGFEQYF. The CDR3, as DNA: TGTGCCAGCAGTTTAGGGGGACAGGGTTTCGAGCAGTACTTC.

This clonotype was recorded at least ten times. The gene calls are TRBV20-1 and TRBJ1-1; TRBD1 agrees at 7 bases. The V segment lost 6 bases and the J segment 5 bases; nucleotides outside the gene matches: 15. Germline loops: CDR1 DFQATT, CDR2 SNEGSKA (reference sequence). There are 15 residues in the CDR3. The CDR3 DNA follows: TGCAGTGCCAAGGGGGCAGGGCGCGTTTATACTGAAGCTTTCTTT. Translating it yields CSAKGAGRVYTEAFF.

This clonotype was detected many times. CDR3 loop: CASSYGLTSETNEQFF. The CDR3 nucleotides are TGTGCCAGCAGTTACGGGCTGACTAGCGAGACCAATGAGCAGTTCTTC. This chain connects TRBV6-2 or TRBV6-3 to TRBJ2-1; 8 bases agree with TRBD2. Germline assignment: CDR1 MNHEY and CDR2 SVGEGT. This CDR3 region has 16 residues. V gave up 2 bases and J gave up 6 bases; unmatched junction bases: 9.

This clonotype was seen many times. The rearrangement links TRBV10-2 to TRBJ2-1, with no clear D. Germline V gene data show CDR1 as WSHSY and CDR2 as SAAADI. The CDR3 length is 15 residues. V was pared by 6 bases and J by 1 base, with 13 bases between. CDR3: CASSPGVPSYNEQFF. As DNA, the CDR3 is TGCGCCAGCAGCCCTGGGGTACCTTCCTACAATGAGCAGTTCTTC.

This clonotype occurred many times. CDR3 protein: CASSHTTRQGHEQYF. The DNA for the CDR3 is TGTGCCAGCAGCCATACTACCAGACAGGGCCACGAGCAGTACTTC. The V call is TRBV7-2, the J call TRBJ2-7, with 7 bases fitting TRBD1. Germline V gene data show CDR1 as SGHTA and CDR2 as FQGNSA. This CDR3 is 15 amino acids long. The V gene end was trimmed by 5 bases and the J gene end by 5 bases; junction bases not matched to a gene: 12.

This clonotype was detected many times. CDR3 sequence (DNA): TGTGCCAGCAGCCCAATCGGGGCGGAGACCCAGTACTTC. This sequence encodes CASSPIGAETQYF. The chain carries TRBV7-6 and TRBJ2-5, with D possibly being TRBD1 or TRBD2 (5 bases each). The V gene lost 5 bases and the J gene lost 5 bases, with 12 bases spanning the gap. Germline CDR1 and CDR2: SGHVS and FNYEAQ. The CDR3 extends over 13 amino acids.

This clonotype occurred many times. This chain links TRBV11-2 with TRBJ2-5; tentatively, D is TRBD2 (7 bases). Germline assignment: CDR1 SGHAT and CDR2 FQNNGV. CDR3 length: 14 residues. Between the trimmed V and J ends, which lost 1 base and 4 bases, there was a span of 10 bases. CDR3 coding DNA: TGTGCCAGCAGCTTAGGAGGGGGGGGAGAGACCCAGTACTTC. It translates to CASSLGGGGETQYF.

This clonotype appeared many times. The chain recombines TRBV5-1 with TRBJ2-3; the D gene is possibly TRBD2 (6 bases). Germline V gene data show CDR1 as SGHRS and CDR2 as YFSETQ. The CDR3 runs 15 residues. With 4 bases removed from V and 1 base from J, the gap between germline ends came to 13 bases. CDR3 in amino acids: CASSDGGRGTDTQYF. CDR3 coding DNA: TGCGCCAGCAGCGATGGAGGGCGCGGCACAGATACGCAGTATTTT. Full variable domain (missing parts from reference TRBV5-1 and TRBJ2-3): KAGVTQTPRYLIKTRGQQVTLSCSPISGHRSVSWYQQTPGQGLQFLFEYFSETQRNKGNFPGRFSGRQFSNSRSEMNVSTLELGDSALYLCASSDGGRGTDTQYFGPGTRLTVL.

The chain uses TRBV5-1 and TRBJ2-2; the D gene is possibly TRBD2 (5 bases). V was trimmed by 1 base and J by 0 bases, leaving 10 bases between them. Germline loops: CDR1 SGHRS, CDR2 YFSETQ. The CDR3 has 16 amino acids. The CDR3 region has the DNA TGCGCCAGCAGCTTGTTCGAGCGGTCGAACACCGGGGAGCTGTTTTTT. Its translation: CASSLFERSNTGELFF.

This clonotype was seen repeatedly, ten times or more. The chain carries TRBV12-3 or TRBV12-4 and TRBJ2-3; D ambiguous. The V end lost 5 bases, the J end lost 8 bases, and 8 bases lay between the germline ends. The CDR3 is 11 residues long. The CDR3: CASSRKGTQYF. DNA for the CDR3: TGTGCCAGCAGTCGAAAGGGTACGCAGTATTTT.

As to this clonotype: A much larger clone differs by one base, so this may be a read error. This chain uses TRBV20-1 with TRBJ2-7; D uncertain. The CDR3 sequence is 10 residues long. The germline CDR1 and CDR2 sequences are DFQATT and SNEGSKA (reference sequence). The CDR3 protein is CCASRDEQYF. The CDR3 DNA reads TGCTGTGCCTCCCGGGACGAGCAGTACTTC.

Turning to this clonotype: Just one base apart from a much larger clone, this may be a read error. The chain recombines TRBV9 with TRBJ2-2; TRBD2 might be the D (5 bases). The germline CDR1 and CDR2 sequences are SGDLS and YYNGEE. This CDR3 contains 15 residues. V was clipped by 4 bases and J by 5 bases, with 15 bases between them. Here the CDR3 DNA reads TGTGCCAGCAGCCTAAGAGGGTTGGCAACCGGGGAGCTGTTTTTT. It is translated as CASSLRGLATGELFF.

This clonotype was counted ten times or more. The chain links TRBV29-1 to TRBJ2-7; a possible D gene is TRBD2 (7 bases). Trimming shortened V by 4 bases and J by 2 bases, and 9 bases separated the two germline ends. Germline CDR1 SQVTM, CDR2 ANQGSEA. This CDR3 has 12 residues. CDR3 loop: CSVVGGPYEQYF. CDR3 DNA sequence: TGCAGCGTTGTCGGGGGGCCCTACGAGCAGTACTTC.

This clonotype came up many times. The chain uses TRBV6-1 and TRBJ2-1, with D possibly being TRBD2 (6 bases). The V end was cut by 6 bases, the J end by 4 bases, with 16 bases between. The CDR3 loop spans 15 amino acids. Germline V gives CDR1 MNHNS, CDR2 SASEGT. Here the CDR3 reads CASSHRGIRYNEQFF. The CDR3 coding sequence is TGTGCCAGCAGCCACCGGGGGATCCGATACAATGAGCAGTTCTTC.

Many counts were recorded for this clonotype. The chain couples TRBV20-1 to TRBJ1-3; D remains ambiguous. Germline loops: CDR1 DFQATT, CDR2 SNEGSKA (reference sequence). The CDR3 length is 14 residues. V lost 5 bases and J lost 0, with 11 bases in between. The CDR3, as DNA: TGCAGTGCTCGCGACCGCAACTCTGGAAACACCATATATTTT. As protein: CSARDRNSGNTIYF.

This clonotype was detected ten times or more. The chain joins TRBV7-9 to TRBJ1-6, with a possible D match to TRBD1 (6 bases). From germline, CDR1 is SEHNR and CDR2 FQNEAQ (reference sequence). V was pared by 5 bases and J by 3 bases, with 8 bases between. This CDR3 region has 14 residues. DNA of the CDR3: TGTGCCAGCAGCCGGGACATCTATAATTCACCCCTCCACTTT. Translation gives CASSRDIYNSPLHF.

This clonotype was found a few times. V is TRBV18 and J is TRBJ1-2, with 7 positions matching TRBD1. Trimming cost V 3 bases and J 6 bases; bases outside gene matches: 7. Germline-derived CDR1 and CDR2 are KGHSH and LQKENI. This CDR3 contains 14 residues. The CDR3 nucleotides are TGTGCCAGCTCACCGACAGGGAATCAGGATGGCTACACCTTC. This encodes CASSPTGNQDGYTF.

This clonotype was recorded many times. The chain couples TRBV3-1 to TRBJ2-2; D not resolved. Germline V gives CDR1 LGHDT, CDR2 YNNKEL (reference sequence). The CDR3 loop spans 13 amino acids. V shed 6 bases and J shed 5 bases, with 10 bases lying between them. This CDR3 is CASRSTPTGELFF. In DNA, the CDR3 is TGTGCCAGCAGATCGACCCCGACCGGGGAGCTGTTTTTT.